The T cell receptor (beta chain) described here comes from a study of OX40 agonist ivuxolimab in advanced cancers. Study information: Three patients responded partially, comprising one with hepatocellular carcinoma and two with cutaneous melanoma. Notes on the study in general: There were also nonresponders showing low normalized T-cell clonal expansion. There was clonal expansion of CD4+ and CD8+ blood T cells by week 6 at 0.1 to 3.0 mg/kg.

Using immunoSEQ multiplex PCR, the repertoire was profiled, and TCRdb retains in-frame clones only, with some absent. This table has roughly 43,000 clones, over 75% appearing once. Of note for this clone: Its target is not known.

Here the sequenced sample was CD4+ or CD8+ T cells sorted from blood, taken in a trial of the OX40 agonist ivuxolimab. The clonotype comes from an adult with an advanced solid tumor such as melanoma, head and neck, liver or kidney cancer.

In DNA, the CDR3 is TGTGCCAGCAGCGGGGGACTAGCGGAGTACAATGAGCAGTTCTTC. The encoded protein is CASSGGLAEYNEQFF. The rearrangement uses TRBV7-9 and TRBJ2-1, with 11 bases fitting TRBD2. This CDR3 contains 15 residues. In germline, CDR1 is SEHNR, CDR2 FQNEAQ (reference sequence). V shed 5 bases, J shed 4 bases, and the junction held 4 bases outside the gene matches.